The 13 T cell receptor beta chains below come from one sample, sequenced in a study of response to subunit inactivated influenza vaccine. TCRdb redid the calling of the RT-PCR reads with MiXCR, one entry per CDR3 protein. The sample gives 590,000 or so distinct CDR3 sequences, approximately 15% of which show up once; 7.6% is in the top ten. The specimen comprised PBMCs from blood, sampled around 15 days before vaccination. These receptors all come from a man aged 50 or older who received an inactivated influenza vaccine.

The chain carries TRBV6-5 and TRBJ2-7, with TRBD2 identical over 8 bases. With 0 bases clipped from V and 3 bases from J, the junction kept 16 bases outside the gene matches. This CDR3 region has 19 residues. Germline lookup yields CDR1 MNHEY and CDR2 SVGAGI. CDR3 nucleotide sequence: TGTGCCAGCAGTTACTCCGGGTCGCTTACGGGACTAGGAGTCTACGAGCAGTACTTC. Protein sequence: CASSYSGSLTGLGVYEQYF.

This clonotype was seen a few times. This rearrangement joins TRBV6-1 to TRBJ2-4; TRBD1 matches at 7 bases. The germline V gene has CDR1 MNHNS and CDR2 SASEGT. The CDR3 runs to 14 residues. After removal of 6 bases from V and 1 base from J, the junction contained 3 bases not matched to a gene. CDR3 residues: CASREQGAKNIQYF. The CDR3, as DNA: TGTGCCAGCAGGGAACAGGGGGCCAAAAACATTCAGTACTTC.

This clonotype was observed a few times. This chain joins TRBV24-1 and TRBJ2-3; possibly TRBD2 for D (6 bases). Trimming left V 6 bases short and J 3 bases short, with 9 bases between. Germline V gene data show CDR1 as KGHDR and CDR2 as SFDVKD. This CDR3 spans 13 amino acids. Here the CDR3 reads CATSREPTDTQYF. The CDR3, as DNA: TGTGCCACCAGTCGGGAGCCGACAGATACGCAGTATTTT.

The chain links TRBV7-3 to TRBJ2-1; D is undetermined. Germline CDR1 SGHTA, CDR2 FQGTGA. The CDR3 length is 16 residues. V lost 6 bases and J lost 0, with 15 bases in between. As DNA, the CDR3 is TGTGCCAGCAGTCGCCTATCAACAAGCTCCTACAATGAGCAGTTCTTC. This gives the protein CASSRLSTSSYNEQFF.

The CDR3 DNA sequence: TGTGCCAGCAGATCCACCGGGACACCATACAATGAGCAGTTCTTC. Residues: CASRSTGTPYNEQFF. The V call is TRBV12-3 or TRBV12-4, the J call TRBJ2-1; tentatively, D is TRBD1 (6 bases). Trimming left V 6 bases short and J 4 bases short, with 16 bases between. The CDR3 has 15 residues.

In its sample, this clonotype was seen many times. The rearrangement joins TRBV5-5 to TRBJ2-7; D might be TRBD2 (5 bases). Germline CDR1 is SGHKS and CDR2 is YYEKEE (reference sequence). The CDR3 runs 13 residues. V was trimmed by 6 bases and J by 7 bases, leaving 17 bases between them. For the CDR3, the DNA is TGTGCCAGCACTTCATTGTTCCGAGGGGAGCAGTACTTC. As protein: CASTSLFRGEQYF.

The chain joins TRBV3-1 to TRBJ2-5, with D tentatively TRBD2 (6 bases). Germline lookup yields CDR1 LGHDT and CDR2 YNNKEL (reference sequence). With 3 bases removed from V and 5 bases from J, the gap between germline ends came to 19 bases. This CDR3 contains 16 residues. CDR3 sequence reads: CASSHRTRGSRETQYF. The CDR3 DNA reads TGTGCCAGCAGCCATCGAACGCGGGGATCGAGGGAGACCCAGTACTTC.

This clonotype showed up just a few times. The chain carries TRBV6-1 and TRBJ1-2; no clear D gene. CDR1 MNHNS and CDR2 SASEGT come from the germline V gene. Trimming left V 1 base short and J 2 bases short, with 11 bases between. There are 15 residues in the CDR3. DNA of the CDR3: TGTGCCAGCAGTGAAGTTGCAAAGCGGAACTATGGCTACACCTTC. It translates to CASSEVAKRNYGYTF.

V usage is TRBV7-9 and J usage is TRBJ2-7; D is ambiguous. Germline CDR1 SEHNR, CDR2 FQNEAQ (reference sequence). V was shortened by 7 bases and J by 0 bases, with 13 bases between the two germline ends. This CDR3 comprises 14 residues. The CDR3 spells CASNPVGSSYEQYF. The DNA for the CDR3 is TGTGCCAGCAATCCCGTAGGCAGCTCCTACGAGCAGTACTTC.

This clonotype has only a few counts. V gene TRBV27 combines with J gene TRBJ2-2; 16 bases are shared with TRBD2. CDR1 and CDR2 (germline): MNHEY, SMNVEV (reference sequence). The CDR3 is 20 amino acids. The ends lost 8 bases at V and 4 bases at J; junction bases unmatched: 16. CDR3 nucleotide sequence: TGTGCCAGCGGCTCACCGCCGGGACTAGCGGGAGGGCACCGCACCGGGGAGCTGTTTTTT. Encoded protein: CASGSPPGLAGGHRTGELFF.

The J gene is TRBJ2-5, the V gene TRBV7-8; 10 nucleotides agree with TRBD2. This CDR3 is 15 amino acids long. V shed 5 bases and J 1 base; nucleotides not matched to a gene: 4. Germline V gives CDR1 SGHVS, CDR2 FQNEAQ. As DNA, the CDR3 is TGTGCCAGCAGCCCTCTAGCGGGGGTCCAAGAGACCCAGTACTTC. It encodes CASSPLAGVQETQYF.

This chain links TRBV6-1 with TRBJ2-3, with TRBD2 matching 11 bases. CDR1 is MNHNS and CDR2 is SASEGT in the germline V gene. CDR3 length equals 16 residues. The trim removed 6 bases at V and 4 bases at J, leaving 9 bases unmatched. The CDR3 spells CASSNSGGAGADTQYF. In DNA, the CDR3 is TGTGCCAGCAGCAATAGCGGGGGGGCCGGGGCAGATACGCAGTATTTT.

This clonotype was observed a few times. The J gene is TRBJ1-5, the V gene TRBV4-1; 7 nucleotides line up with TRBD1. V trimming: 2 bases; J trimming: 5 bases; junction bases outside the gene matches: 9. CDR3 length: 16 amino acids. Germline V lookup: CDR1 MGHRA, CDR2 YSYEKL. The CDR3 coding sequence is TGCGCCAGCAGCCAACCCTCACAGGGGATAGATCAGCCCCAGCATTTT. Its translation: CASSQPSQGIDQPQHF.